One and the same sample provided the 20 T cell receptor beta chains below, sequenced in a study of T cell repertoires in cytomegalovirus infection (dated by TCRdb to between 2018 and 2020). Sequencing was performed on an Illumina HiSeq 1500. Clones were called with MiXCR by TCRdb after fastp trimmed the public reads at Q25, and only in-frame beta chains were retained. Each entry merges the rows of one CDR3 protein and shows their most common DNA and genes. The sample table shows about 78,000 distinct CDR3 sequences, and about 40% are seen once. The ten biggest clones cover 90% to 95% of the sample. In the paper's terms, the treatment or condition label means: in vitro stimulation with specific CMV peptide epitopes to enrich CMV-specific T cells. Antigens of these TCRs are unknown. Material: CD8+ T cells from cultured PBMCs, obtained from culture after CMV antigen stimulation. The receptors were sampled from a human donor in good health (CMV status not recorded). Some clones in this sample may be carry-over from other donors' samples.

This chain connects TRBV14 to TRBJ2-3; D call uncertain. V lost 0 bases and J 4 bases, leaving 5 bases between the germline ends. The CDR3 is 13 amino acids. The germline gives CDR1 SGHDN, CDR2 FVKESK. The CDR3 nucleotides read TGTGCCAGCAGCCAAGATCCCCCAGATACGCAGTATTTT. Amino acids: CASSQDPPDTQYF. Supplemented by reference TRBV14 and TRBJ2-3, the full variable domain reads EAGVTQFPSHSVIEKGQTVTLRCDPISGHDNLYWYRRVMGKEIKFLLHFVKESKQDESGMPNNRFLAERTGGTYSTLKVQPAELEDSGVYFCASSQDPPDTQYFGPGTRLTVL.

This clonotype was observed many times. The rearrangement joins TRBV6-1 to TRBJ2-7, with D maybe TRBD1 (5 bases). V was shortened by 8 bases and J by 4 bases, with 15 bases between the two germline ends. This CDR3 contains 13 residues. Germline assignment: CDR1 MNHNS and CDR2 SASEGT. Here the CDR3 reads CASCVTQGYEQYF. Here the CDR3 DNA reads TGTGCCAGCTGCGTCACTCAGGGTTACGAGCAGTACTTC.

The rearrangement uses TRBV7-3 and TRBJ2-5, with D maybe TRBD1 (7 bases). Germline assignment: CDR1 SGHTA and CDR2 FQGTGA. Trimming removed 6 bases from V and 7 bases from J, with 12 bases in between. CDR3 length: 12 amino acids. This CDR3 is CASRGTAGTQYF. In nucleotides, the CDR3 is TGTGCCAGCAGAGGGACAGCGGGGACCCAGTACTTC.

This clonotype was seen only a few times. The chain combines TRBV5-6 with TRBJ1-2; 10 positions match TRBD1. Germline V gives CDR1 SGHDT, CDR2 YYEEEE. This CDR3 spans 18 amino acids. Trimming took 3 bases from V and 4 from J; bases not matched to a gene: 15. This CDR3 reads CASSSTRQGATNRYGYTF. CDR3 coding DNA: TGTGCCAGCAGCTCCACCCGACAGGGGGCCACCAACCGCTATGGCTACACCTTC.

The chain carries TRBV7-8 and TRBJ1-2; D gene uncertain. Germline loops: CDR1 SGHVS, CDR2 FQNEAQ. CDR3 length equals 14 residues. Trimming stripped 6 bases from V and 3 bases from J, with 14 bases between. The CDR3 spells CASSWTAGDYGYTF. Written as DNA, the CDR3 is TGTGCCAGCAGTTGGACCGCTGGGGACTATGGCTACACCTTC.

This clonotype has just a few counts. V usage is TRBV6-1 and J usage is TRBJ1-5; D call uncertain. There are 11 residues in the CDR3. Deletions cut 10 bases from V and 9 bases from J, with 13 bases between. Germline CDR1 is MNHNS and CDR2 is SASEGT. Here the CDR3 reads CAIDILMPQHF. In DNA, the CDR3 is TGTGCCATCGACATCCTTATGCCCCAGCATTTT.

The V call is TRBV10-3, the J call TRBJ2-3; D may correspond to TRBD1 or TRBD2 (5 bases each). The V gene lost 3 bases and the J gene lost 0 bases, with 13 bases spanning the gap. The CDR3 loop spans 16 amino acids. Germline V gives CDR1 ENHRY, CDR2 SYGVKD. CDR3 in amino acids: CAISENGWGSTDTQYF. In DNA form, the CDR3 reads TGTGCCATCAGTGAAAATGGTTGGGGGAGCACAGATACGCAGTATTTT.

Only a few counts were recorded for this clonotype. This chain connects TRBV10-3 to TRBJ2-5; the D gene could be TRBD1 or TRBD2 (5 bases each). Between the trimmed V and J ends, which lost 0 bases and 5 bases, there was a span of 19 bases. CDR3 length: 17 residues. Germline CDR1 reads ENHRY; CDR2 reads SYGVKD. The CDR3 DNA sequence: TGTGCCATCAGTGAGTCGACTCCGGGCAGGGAGAGGGAGACCCAGTACTTC. It encodes CAISESTPGRERETQYF.

The gene calls are TRBV15 and TRBJ2-3, with D perhaps TRBD2 (6 bases). Trimming removed 9 bases at V and 5 bases at J, with 21 bases between. The CDR3 runs 15 residues. CDR1 is LNHNV, CDR2 YYDKDF, per germline (reference sequence). The CDR3 DNA sequence: TGTGCCACGGGGAGGAGGGCAGGGTCAGGAGATACGCAGTATTTT. Translating gives CATGRRAGSGDTQYF.

This clonotype was recorded a few times. The chain couples TRBV7-8 to TRBJ2-1; D is possibly TRBD1 (6 bases). CDR3 size: 13 residues. Trimming removed 5 bases from V and 10 bases from J, with 15 bases in between. Germline V lookup: CDR1 SGHVS, CDR2 FQNEAQ. The CDR3 loop is CASSLNRDGEQFF. CDR3 sequence (DNA): TGTGCCAGCAGCCTTAACAGGGACGGGGAGCAGTTCTTC.

The chain uses TRBV7-6 and TRBJ1-1; D ambiguous. The CDR3 length is 15 residues. V lost 1 base and J lost 5, with 14 bases in between. Germline loops: CDR1 SGHVS, CDR2 FNYEAQ. CDR3 nucleotide sequence: TGTGCCAGCAGCTTAGGAGAGGGTCTGAGAACTGAAGCTTTCTTT. It codes for CASSLGEGLRTEAFF.

Details on this clonotype: One base away lies a much larger clone, so this may be a sequencing read error. The chain couples TRBV6-1 to TRBJ2-1; D might be TRBD1 or TRBD2, each matching 5 bases. The V gene lost 10 bases and the J gene lost 6 bases, with 22 bases spanning the gap. In germline, CDR1 is MNHNS, CDR2 SASEGT. CDR3 length equals 15 residues. This CDR3 reads CANTEGRAGSNEQFF. The CDR3 DNA reads TGTGCCAACACTGAGGGGCGAGCTGGAAGCAATGAGCAGTTCTTC.

The chain is built from TRBV19 and TRBJ1-4; D is perhaps TRBD1 (5 bases). This CDR3 spans 15 amino acids. The V and J ends lost 7 bases and 6 bases respectively, with 18 bases between them. CDR1 LNHDA and CDR2 SQIVND come from the germline V gene (reference sequence). The CDR3 region is CASTSPGDLDEKLFF. Here the CDR3 DNA reads TGTGCCAGTACCTCACCCGGGGACCTAGATGAAAAACTGTTTTTT.

V gene TRBV4-1 combines with J gene TRBJ1-3; the D is unclear. From germline, CDR1 is MGHRA and CDR2 YSYEKL. CDR3 length equals 17 residues. V was shortened by 4 bases and J by 3 bases, with 19 bases between the two germline ends. The CDR3 coding sequence is TGCGCCAGCAGCCTCCATTTCTTCTCATCGGATGGAAACACCATATATTTT. Residues: CASSLHFFSSDGNTIYF.

The chain joins TRBV6-2 or TRBV6-3 to TRBJ2-5; D is uncertain. CDR3 length equals 14 residues. Looked up from germline, CDR1 is MNHEY and CDR2 is SVGEGT. V was shortened by 1 base and J by 0 bases, with 6 bases between the two germline ends. This CDR3 reads CASSYLRYQETQYF. CDR3 DNA sequence: TGTGCCAGCAGTTACTTGCGATACCAAGAGACCCAGTACTTC.

CDR3 loop: CASRSGGSGELFF. The CDR3 nucleotides are TGTGCCAGCCGGAGCGGGGGCTCCGGGGAGCTGTTTTTT. The chain combines TRBV27 with TRBJ2-2; the match to TRBD2 covers 8 bases. The V gene's germline CDR1 is MNHEY and CDR2 SMNVEV (reference sequence). The CDR3 contains 13 residues. The trim removed 8 bases at V and 6 bases at J, leaving 5 bases unmatched.

The V gene is TRBV9, the J gene TRBJ2-5, with 8 bases lining up with TRBD2. The CDR3 is 17 amino acids. The J segment lost 5 bases and the V segment lost 4 bases, leaving 16 bases of the junction unmatched. Looked up from germline, CDR1 is SGDLS and CDR2 is YYNGEE. The CDR3 nucleotides read TGTGCCAGCAGCCCTTCCGGCGGGAGCGGGGGTCGGGAGACCCAGTACTTC. This codes for CASSPSGGSGGRETQYF.

This clonotype was seen ten or more times. The genes are TRBV7-6 and TRBJ2-5, with D uncertain. Deletions cut 4 bases from V and 1 base from J, with 4 bases between. CDR3 length equals 12 residues. Germline V gene data show CDR1 as SGHVS and CDR2 as FNYEAQ. The DNA for the CDR3 is TGTGCCAGCAGCTACCTCCAAGAGACCCAGTACTTC. It translates to CASSYLQETQYF.

This clonotype was counted a few times. V is TRBV6-5 and J is TRBJ1-3; 7 bases fit TRBD1. Trimming removed 3 bases from V and 4 bases from J; junction bases left unmatched: 27. Germline assignment: CDR1 MNHEY and CDR2 SVGAGI. The CDR3 extends over 22 amino acids. Written as DNA, the CDR3 is TGTGCCAGCAGTTATTGGCCGACTACAGTACCGGGACAGAAAAGAAAAGGAAACACCATATATTTT. This encodes CASSYWPTTVPGQKRKGNTIYF.

The chain carries TRBV6-2 or TRBV6-3 and TRBJ1-2, with D possibly matching TRBD1 (5 bases). V lost 4 bases and J 4 bases, leaving 10 bases between the germline ends. Germline V gives CDR1 MNHEY, CDR2 SVGEGT. This CDR3 contains 13 residues. DNA for the CDR3: TGTGCCAGCAGTTCAGGACACAGCTATGGCTACACCTTC. Translating gives CASSSGHSYGYTF.